This TCR beta chain was observed in a study of shared clonotypes between healthy human individuals. Between the trimmed V and J ends, which lost 5 bases and 1 base, there was a span of 13 bases. CDR3 length: 14 residues. Germline V gives CDR1 SQVTM, CDR2 ANQGSEA. The assay was immunoSEQ multiplex PCR, and TCRdb's table has in-frame clones only and misses some. The sample lists approximately 1,500,000 clones, roughly 96% occurring once. The chain joins TRBV29-1 to TRBJ2-3, with D perhaps given as TRBD1 or TRBD2 (7 bases each). This TCR came from a man aged 30 to 39 in good health. The sequenced material came from naive CD4+ T cells sorted from blood. Subset in this sample: CD45RA+ positively selected. The CDR3 loop reads CSVWGGTGTDTQYF. CDR3 nucleotide sequence: TGCAGCGTTTGGGGGGGGACAGGCACAGATACGCAGTATTTT.